This is a list of T cell receptor beta chains from one sample in a study of T cells expressing NK-cell markers. TCRdb reprocessed the 5' RACE reads; each CDR3 protein has one entry and no DNA is given. Recorded for this sample: some 460,000 distinct CDR3 sequences. The sequenced material came from blood T cells: a sorted CD56 or NKG2C T cell subset, CD4+ or CD8+ T cells, or bulk PBMC T cells (not recorded which). The receptor set was obtained from a woman aged 50 to 60 in good health. The CDR3 runs from the conserved cysteine through the conserved F or W.

J	V	CDR3
TRBJ2-7	TRBV5-6	CASSPRLAGEQYF
TRBJ1-5	TRBV5-1	CASSSGQGLGQPQHF
TRBJ2-2	TRBV7-2	CASSLTPTNTGELFF
TRBJ2-7	TRBV30	CALRGRGRPYEQYF
TRBJ1-2	TRBV5-1	CASSFKGQGYGYTF
TRBJ1-1	TRBV20-1	CSAPHRVRTEAFF
TRBJ2-1	TRBV7-9	CASRGISYNEQFF
TRBJ2-2	TRBV11-3	CASSLDLLTDTGELFF
TRBJ1-4	TRBV7-9	CASSLIATNEKLFF
TRBJ1-2	TRBV18	CASSPPGQGTNYGYTF
TRBJ2-1	TRBV11-3	CASSPRHRGGYNEQFF
TRBJ2-1	TRBV11-2	CATGVDYLNEQFF
TRBJ1-5	TRBV4-1	CASSQVAWQGSNQPQHF
TRBJ2-3	TRBV10-3	CAISESAGFTDTQYF
TRBJ1-2	TRBV29-1	CSVGSTGNYGYTF
TRBJ1-2	TRBV15	CATSRETGGYTF
TRBJ2-5	TRBV9	CASSPDGGRYLETQYF
TRBJ1-1	TRBV3-1	CASSQTVGWTEAFF
TRBJ1-1	TRBV10-3	CAISGFRGANPTEAFF
TRBJ2-7	TRBV10-1	CASSGDLAGLSYEQYF
TRBJ1-1	TRBV27	CASSLPGYKEAFF
TRBJ2-1	TRBV5-1	CASSSATGLYNEQFF
TRBJ1-3	TRBV28	CASSISTGSGNTIYF
TRBJ2-1	TRBV5-1	CASSLASVVNEQFF
TRBJ1-1	TRBV24-1	CATRDRGPRGTEAFF
TRBJ2-1	TRBV12-5	CASGLAGTSGYNEQFF
TRBJ2-5	TRBV29-1	CSVRLALETQYF
TRBJ1-1	TRBV20-1	CSAIQGRAGTEAFF
TRBJ2-1	TRBV5-5	CASSLVLGSGYPNEQFF
TRBJ2-3	TRBV5-1	CASSRTDRSTDTQYF
TRBJ2-5	TRBV7-6	CASSSHRETQYF
TRBJ1-2	TRBV12-3/TRBV12-4	CASMRGVYGYTF
TRBJ1-5	TRBV21-1	CASSLEKETGGYQPQHF
TRBJ2-1	TRBV29-1	CSGVPPDASSYNEQFF
TRBJ2-3	TRBV12-3/TRBV12-4	CASGGGRRRTDTQYF
TRBJ2-7	TRBV28	CASSPTGLGNYEQYF
TRBJ2-7	TRBV7-6	CASSSKTVYDSYEQYF
TRBJ1-3	TRBV20-1	CSARWSGNTIYF
TRBJ2-7	TRBV12-3/TRBV12-4	CASSLSYQSYEQYF
TRBJ1-5	TRBV3-1	CASSQCFSGTRYSNQPQHF
TRBJ2-3	TRBV27	CASSLSAGVVTDTQYF
TRBJ1-5	TRBV10-3	CAISVNKDQPQHF
TRBJ1-1	TRBV12-3/TRBV12-4	CASSLWQNTEAFF
TRBJ2-1	TRBV19	CASSIRGSGSILNEQFF
TRBJ2-2	TRBV18	CASSPPGQGGTGELFF
TRBJ2-5	TRBV29-1	CSVLRGSETQYF
TRBJ2-1	TRBV3-1	CASSPIRANEQFF
TRBJ2-1	TRBV20-1	CSARDRRTSIHEQFF
TRBJ2-7	TRBV10-2	CASSDPPGLAGGPVEQYF
TRBJ2-2	TRBV12-3/TRBV12-4	CASRSGGTGELFF
TRBJ2-4	TRBV12-3/TRBV12-4	CASSSQTSVGVNIQYF
TRBJ2-2	TRBV3-1	CASSQDRGRAPGELFF
TRBJ1-2	TRBV27	CASSSEGPYGYTF
TRBJ1-3	TRBV4-1	CASSADLGNTIYF